These 30 T cell receptor beta chains were sequenced from one sample in a study of PD-1 blockade in mismatch repair-deficient tumors. Data came from immunoSEQ multiplex PCR; TCRdb stores just in-frame clones and leaves some out. The sample includes about 100,000 clones, about four fifths of them seen just once. Material: peripheral blood, obtained about 36 weeks after starting pembrolizumab. The origin of the receptors is an adult with mismatch repair-deficient cancer.

This chain joins TRBV11-3 and TRBJ1-2; 7 bases agree with TRBD1. Germline V gene lookup returns CDR1 SGHNT and CDR2 YENEEA. The V gene end was trimmed by 5 bases and the J gene end by 4 bases; junction bases not matched to a gene: 7. This CDR3 has 14 residues. The CDR3 DNA follows: TGTGCCAGCAGCGGGTGGGACAGCTCCTATGGCTACACCTTC. It codes for CASSGWDSSYGYTF. Drawing the rest from reference TRBV11-3 and TRBJ1-2, the complete variable domain is EAGVVQSPRYKIIEKKQPVAFWCNPISGHNTLYWYLQNLGQGPELLIRYENEEAVDDSQLPKDRFSAERLKGVDSTLKIQPAELGDSAVYLCASSGWDSSYGYTFGSGTRLTVV.

This clone was picked up a small number of times. The CDR3 coding sequence is TGTGCCAGCAGCCCAGGGGGCGGGAGACAAGAGACCCAGTACTTC. Translation gives CASSPGGGRQETQYF. V gene TRBV11-3 combines with J gene TRBJ2-5, with TRBD1 as a possible D gene (8 bases). Per germline, CDR1 SGHNT and CDR2 YENEEA. V dropped 5 bases and J dropped 2 bases, with 15 bases sitting between them. The CDR3 is 15 amino acids.

CDR3 residues: CASSPNGRPNEQYF. In DNA, the CDR3 is TGTGCCAGCAGCCCCAATGGGAGGCCCAACGAGCAGTACTTC. The V gene is TRBV11-2, the J gene TRBJ2-7; a possible D gene is TRBD2 (6 bases). CDR1 SGHAT and CDR2 FQNNGV come from the germline V gene. There are 14 residues in the CDR3. Trimming left V 5 bases short and J 5 bases short, with 16 bases between.

V and J are TRBV5-6 and TRBJ1-2; possible D gene TRBD1, 5 bases. CDR1 is SGHDT, CDR2 YYEEEE, per germline. V was clipped by 3 bases and J by 5 bases, with 20 bases between them. This CDR3 has 16 amino acids. The CDR3 region is CASSSEQVTWNYGYTF. The CDR3 DNA is TGTGCCAGCAGCTCCGAACAGGTGACCTGGAATTATGGCTACACCTTC.

In its sample, this clone was seen once. The J gene is TRBJ2-5, the V gene TRBV7-3, with no clear D. This CDR3 is built from 13 residues. The germline V gene has CDR1 SGHTA and CDR2 FQGTGA. Trimming took off 2 bases at V and 5 bases at J, with 9 bases between the two ends. CDR3 nucleotide sequence: TGTGCCAGCAGCTTACGTGGGTTGGAGACCCAGTACTTC. Its translation: CASSLRGLETQYF.

The genes are TRBV7-8 and TRBJ2-3; TRBD1 aligns across 7 bases. CDR1 and CDR2 (germline): SGHVS, FQNEAQ. The CDR3 spans 17 residues. V lost 4 bases and J lost 2; bases outside the gene matches: 12. The CDR3 protein is CASSSKGAWGSTDTQYF. The CDR3 nucleotides read TGTGCCAGCAGCTCCAAGGGGGCTTGGGGGTCCACAGATACGCAGTATTTT. The variable domain in full, with the rest retrieved from reference TRBV7-8 and TRBJ2-3, is GAGVSQSPRYKVAKRGQDVALRCDPISGHVSLFWYQQALGQGPEFLTYFQNEAQLDKSGLPSDRFFAERPEGSVSTLKIQRTQQEDSAVYLCASSSKGAWGSTDTQYFGPGTRLTVL.

This clone came up a few times. CDR3 in amino acids: CASSSGLLEQYF. In DNA, the CDR3 is TGTGCCAGCAGCTCGGGACTCCTCGAGCAGTACTTC. The chain joins TRBV7-9 to TRBJ2-7; D perhaps matches TRBD2 (6 bases). CDR1 SEHNR and CDR2 FQNEAQ come from the germline V gene (reference sequence). Trimming shortened V by 4 bases and J by 6 bases, and 10 bases separated the two germline ends. This CDR3 contains 12 residues.

The rearrangement uses TRBV5-1 and TRBJ2-2, with D maybe TRBD1 (6 bases). Germline CDR1 and CDR2: SGHRS and YFSETQ. The CDR3 runs to 14 residues. Trimming pared 5 bases from V and 4 bases from J, leaving 12 bases between. The CDR3, as DNA: TGCGCCAGCAGGGGGGCAGGACGCACCGGGGAGCTGTTTTTT. Protein product: CASRGAGRTGELFF.

J is TRBJ1-5 and V is TRBV6-5; D gene uncertain. This CDR3 has 15 amino acids. V lost 2 bases and J lost 1, with 9 bases in between. CDR1 and CDR2 from the germline V gene are MNHEY and SVGAGI. The CDR3 coding sequence is TGTGCCAGCAGTTACGGCCCGGGAAGCAATCAGCCCCAGCATTTT. This codes for CASSYGPGSNQPQHF.

V and J are TRBV4-3 and TRBJ1-1; D possibly corresponds to TRBD1 (6 bases). The CDR3 runs 13 residues. The germline V and J ends were trimmed by 0 bases and 11 bases, with 13 bases remaining between them. The germline CDR1 and CDR2 sequences are LGHNA and YSLEER. The CDR3: CASSQDRAGDAFF. Written as DNA, the CDR3 is TGCGCCAGCAGCCAAGATCGGGCAGGGGATGCTTTCTTT.

This CDR3 is CASSPAGTDTQYF. The DNA of the CDR3 is TGTGCCAGCTCTCCAGCGGGAACGGATACGCAGTATTTT. The chain has TRBV18 and TRBJ2-3, with 7 nucleotides matching TRBD2. The CDR3 sequence is 13 residues long. Losses at the gene ends were 6 bases for V and 6 bases for J; bases not matched to a gene: 6. Germline V CDR1 and CDR2: KGHSH, LQKENI.

There are a few counts of this clone. The CDR3 DNA follows: TGTGCCAGCAGCTCCCACCCGAGGGCAGGGGTCCCCGGGGAGCTGTTTTTT. Translation gives CASSSHPRAGVPGELFF. The chain is built from TRBV11-3 and TRBJ2-2; possible D gene TRBD1, 6 bases. V was cut by 4 bases and J by 6 bases, with 21 bases left in between. The CDR3 sequence is 17 residues long. Germline V lookup: CDR1 SGHNT, CDR2 YENEEA.

The chain employs TRBV6-1 and TRBJ2-7; D not certain. Between the trimmed V and J ends, which lost 8 bases and 0 bases, there was a span of 17 bases. The CDR3 sequence is 15 residues long. Germline V gene data show CDR1 as MNHNS and CDR2 as SASEGT. CDR3 sequence (DNA): TGTGCCAGCTCCTCCCAACGGACGGCCTCCTACGAGCAGTACTTC. This sequence encodes CASSSQRTASYEQYF.

This sequence joins TRBV11-3 and TRBJ2-3; D possibly uses TRBD1 or TRBD2 (5 bases each). V was trimmed by 3 bases and J by 3 bases, leaving 10 bases between them. Germline assignment: CDR1 SGHNT and CDR2 YENEEA. CDR3 length: 14 amino acids. The CDR3, as DNA: TGTGCCAGCAGCTTTTCCGGGGCAACAGATACGCAGTATTTT. The encoded protein is CASSFSGATDTQYF.

V gene TRBV6-5 combines with J gene TRBJ2-7, with 8 bases aligning to TRBD2. There are 12 residues in the CDR3. The V and J ends lost 11 bases and 0 bases, in that order; junction bases with no gene match: 3. CDR1 and CDR2 (germline): MNHEY, SVGAGI. This CDR3 reads CAARGDSYEQYF. CDR3 coding DNA: TGTGCCGCGCGGGGGGACTCCTACGAGCAGTACTTC.

This rearrangement joins TRBV7-9 to TRBJ1-2; possible D gene TRBD1, 6 bases. CDR1 SEHNR and CDR2 FQNEAQ come from the germline V gene (reference sequence). Deletions cut 6 bases from V and 0 bases from J, with 17 bases between. The CDR3 is 16 residues long. CDR3 sequence reads: CASSQTGILSNYGYTF. The CDR3, as DNA: TGTGCCAGCAGTCAAACAGGGATTCTATCTAACTATGGCTACACCTTC.

V is TRBV9 and J is TRBJ2-1, with D tentatively TRBD1 (6 bases). CDR1 is SGDLS, CDR2 YYNGEE, per germline. V was shortened by 0 bases and J by 8 bases, with 18 bases between the two germline ends. The CDR3 is 16 residues long. CDR3 in amino acids: CASSVDFGQGFDEQFF. In DNA, the CDR3 is TGTGCCAGCAGCGTAGATTTTGGTCAGGGGTTCGATGAGCAGTTCTTC.

V and J are TRBV5-1 and TRBJ2-1; D is perhaps TRBD2 (6 bases). With 3 bases removed from V and 0 bases from J, the gap between germline ends came to 16 bases. The CDR3 contains 17 residues. Germline values: CDR1 SGHRS, CDR2 YFSETQ. The chain's CDR3 is CASSSEGSGGSYNEQFF. CDR3 nucleotide sequence: TGCGCCAGCAGCTCCGAGGGTAGCGGAGGCTCCTACAATGAGCAGTTCTTC.

The chain carries TRBV6-5 and TRBJ2-1; TRBD2 might be the D (5 bases). With 7 bases removed from V and 1 base from J, the gap between germline ends came to 11 bases. CDR1 and CDR2 (germline): MNHEY, SVGAGI. This CDR3 spans 14 amino acids. The CDR3 spells CASNRGSSYNEQFF. CDR3 nucleotides: TGTGCCAGCAATAGAGGGAGTTCCTACAATGAGCAGTTCTTC.

The chain carries TRBV18 and TRBJ2-1; D is possibly TRBD2 (5 bases). This CDR3 is 13 amino acids long. V lost 2 bases and J 13 bases, leaving 15 bases between the germline ends. Per germline, CDR1 KGHSH and CDR2 LQKENI. The CDR3 protein is CASSPEERLIQFF. The CDR3 DNA sequence: TGTGCCAGCTCACCAGAGGAGCGGCTGATACAGTTCTTC.

CDR3 DNA sequence: TGTGCCAGCAGTGAATGGGGCGGGCTCCCACCTAATCAGCCCCAGCATTTT. This sequence encodes CASSEWGGLPPNQPQHF. This sequence joins TRBV6-1 and TRBJ1-5, with a possible D match to TRBD1 (5 bases). This CDR3 spans 17 amino acids. Per germline, CDR1 MNHNS and CDR2 SASEGT. V was pared by 2 bases and J by 4 bases, with 18 bases between.

This clone rates as medium-sized. The chain joins TRBV19 to TRBJ2-7; 14 positions match TRBD2. The CDR3 extends over 17 amino acids. With V trimmed by 4 bases and J by 5 bases, 10 bases remained unmatched. Germline lookup yields CDR1 LNHDA and CDR2 SQIVND (reference sequence). CDR3 nucleotide sequence: TGTGCCAGTAGTACGGGACTAGCGGGAGACGCATTCGACGAGCAGTACTTC. Its protein product is CASSTGLAGDAFDEQYF.

This clone was detected a few times. The genes are TRBV6-5 and TRBJ1-1; no clear D. There are 12 residues in the CDR3. Germline CDR1 reads MNHEY; CDR2 reads SVGAGI. The ends were cut back, 0 bases at V and 7 bases at J, with 6 bases in the middle. CDR3 bases: TGTGCCAGCAGTTACTCGGACCGTGAAGCTTTCTTT. Its translation is CASSYSDREAFF.

The chain has TRBV14 and TRBJ2-2; D call uncertain. Germline-derived CDR1 and CDR2 are SGHDN and FVKESK. The V and J ends lost 1 base and 5 bases respectively, with 5 bases between them. CDR3 length: 13 residues. In DNA form, the CDR3 reads TGTGCCAGCAGCCAAGTCCCGACCGGGGAGCTGTTTTTT. Its protein product is CASSQVPTGELFF. The full variable domain, its missing parts supplied by reference TRBV14 and TRBJ2-2, is EAGVTQFPSHSVIEKGQTVTLRCDPISGHDNLYWYRRVMGKEIKFLLHFVKESKQDESGMPNNRFLAERTGGTYSTLKVQPAELEDSGVYFCASSQVPTGELFFGEGSRLTVL.

The gene calls are TRBV18 and TRBJ2-1, with a tentative D call TRBD1 (5 bases). The CDR3 runs to 16 residues. Trimming removed 0 bases at V and 6 bases at J, with 15 bases between. Germline lookup yields CDR1 KGHSH and CDR2 LQKENI. The chain's CDR3 is CASSPPTQGYVNEQFF. DNA for the CDR3: TGTGCCAGCTCACCACCAACCCAGGGTTACGTCAATGAGCAGTTCTTC.

V is TRBV5-1 and J is TRBJ1-1; no clear D. V lost 4 bases and J 3 bases, leaving 10 bases between the germline ends. Germline-derived CDR1 and CDR2 are SGHRS and YFSETQ. This CDR3 region has 13 residues. This CDR3 reads CASSPGPDTEAFF. The CDR3 nucleotides read TGCGCCAGCAGCCCCGGACCTGACACTGAAGCTTTCTTT.

The rearrangement joins TRBV4-2 to TRBJ2-1; 10 nucleotides agree with TRBD2. V lost 0 bases and J lost 0; bases outside the gene matches: 11. Germline CDR1 reads LGHNA; CDR2 reads YNFKEQ. This CDR3 is built from 20 residues. The CDR3 nucleotides read TGTGCCAGCAGCCAAGACGTGGGTCTAGCGGGGGAGAGCTCCTACAATGAGCAGTTCTTC. Encoded protein: CASSQDVGLAGESSYNEQFF.

V usage is TRBV27 and J usage is TRBJ2-5; D is unclear. This CDR3 contains 13 residues. V was trimmed by 4 bases and J by 4 bases, leaving 10 bases between them. In germline, CDR1 is MNHEY, CDR2 SMNVEV (reference sequence). CDR3 protein: CASSSVLRETQYF. The CDR3 DNA is TGTGCCAGCAGTTCCGTACTGAGAGAGACCCAGTACTTC.

This chain connects TRBV30 to TRBJ2-3; 10 bases match TRBD2. This CDR3 contains 17 residues. Germline CDR1 and CDR2: GTSNPN and SVGIG (reference sequence). Losses at the gene ends were 5 bases for V and 2 bases for J; bases not matched to a gene: 13. This chain's CDR3 is CAWGGLAEDQPTDTQYF. The CDR3 DNA sequence: TGTGCCTGGGGAGGACTAGCGGAAGACCAGCCCACAGATACGCAGTATTTT.

V usage is TRBV21-1 and J usage is TRBJ1-5; the table's D call TRBD1 went unverified against the DNA. TRBV21-1 is given as a pseudogene. This CDR3 has 19 amino acids. The CDR3 nucleotides read TGTGCCAGCAGCAAAGGCAGCAGGGGCGAATCGGATAGCAATCAGCCCCAGCATTTT. Protein sequence: CASSKGSRGESDSNQPQHF.